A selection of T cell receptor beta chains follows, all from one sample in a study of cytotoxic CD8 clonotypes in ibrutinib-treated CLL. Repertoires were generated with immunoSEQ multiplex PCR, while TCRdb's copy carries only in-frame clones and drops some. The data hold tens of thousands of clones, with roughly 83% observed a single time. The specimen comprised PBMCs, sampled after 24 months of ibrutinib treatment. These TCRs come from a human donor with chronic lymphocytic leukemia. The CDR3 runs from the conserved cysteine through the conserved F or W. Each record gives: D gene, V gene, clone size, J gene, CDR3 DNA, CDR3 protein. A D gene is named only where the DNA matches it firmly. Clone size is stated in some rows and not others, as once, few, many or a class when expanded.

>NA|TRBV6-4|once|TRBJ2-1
TGTGCCAGCAGTGACTCGAGTCTGGCAACCAATGAGCAGTTCTTC
CASSDSSLATNEQFF
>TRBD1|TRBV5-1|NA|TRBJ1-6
TGCGCCAGCAGCTTAACAGGGGGCGATAATTCACCCCTCCACTTT
CASSLTGGDNSPLHF
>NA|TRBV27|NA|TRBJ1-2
TGTGCCAGCAGTTTCTCCCCGTCTAACTATGGCTACACCTTC
CASSFSPSNYGYTF
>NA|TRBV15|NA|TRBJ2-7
TGTGCCACCAGCCGAACAGGGAGCCACGAGCAGTACTTC
CATSRTGSHEQYF
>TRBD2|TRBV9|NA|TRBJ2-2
TGTGCCAGCCGGGGAGGGACTAGCGGCACCGGGGAGCTGTTTTTT
CASRGGTSGTGELFF
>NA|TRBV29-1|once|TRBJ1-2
TGCAGCGTCACGAACAGGGCTAACTATGGCTACACCTTC
CSVTNRANYGYTF
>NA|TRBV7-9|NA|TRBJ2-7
TGTGCCAGCAGCTTATACAGGGACGAGCAGTACTTC
CASSLYRDEQYF
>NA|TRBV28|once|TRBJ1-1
TGTGCCAGCAGTTTGTTAAAGGTTAACACTGAAGCTTTCTTT
CASSLLKVNTEAFF
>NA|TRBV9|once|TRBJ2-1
TGTGCCAGCAGCGTAGGATTGAGCTCCTACAATGAGCAGTTCTTC
CASSVGLSSYNEQFF
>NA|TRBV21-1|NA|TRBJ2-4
TGTGCCAGCAGCAAAGCTAGGGGGGTACAAAACATTCAGTACTTC
CASSKARGVQNIQYF
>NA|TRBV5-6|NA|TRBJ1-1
TGTGCCAGCAGCTTGATGAGGACTGAAGCTTTCTTT
CASSLMRTEAFF
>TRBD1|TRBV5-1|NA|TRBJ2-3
TGCGCCAGCAGCTATGGGGACAGGTCCACAGATACGCAGTATTTT
CASSYGDRSTDTQYF
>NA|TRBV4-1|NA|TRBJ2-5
TGCGCCAGCAGCCAGAGAGAGACCCAGTACTTC
CASSQRETQYF
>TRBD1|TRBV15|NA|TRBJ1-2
TGTGCCACCAGCTGGAACCCGGGGGACAGGGGTAGTGGCTACACCTTC
CATSWNPGDRGSGYTF
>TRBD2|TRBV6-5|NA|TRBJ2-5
TGTGCCAGCAGAAATAGCGGGAGCGAGACCCAGTACTTC
CASRNSGSETQYF
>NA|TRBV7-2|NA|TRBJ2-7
TGTGCCAGCAGCCATTTCCGAGGACATCACTACGAGCAGTACTTC
CASSHFRGHHYEQYF
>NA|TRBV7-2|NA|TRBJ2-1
TGTGCCAGCAGCTTAGCGTGGGTTCCCAATGAGCAGTTCTTC
CASSLAWVPNEQFF
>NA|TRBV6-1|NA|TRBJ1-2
TGTGCCAGCAGGGCCTCTACAGGGCGTATCTATGGCTACACCTTC
CASRASTGRIYGYTF
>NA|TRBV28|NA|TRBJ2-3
TGTGCCAGCAGTTCTTCTAAACGGACCGATACGCAGTATTTT
CASSSSKRTDTQYF
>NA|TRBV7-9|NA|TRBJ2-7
TGTGCCAGCAGCTTTAGGCCCCGGGGCCCCGCCTACGAGCAGTACTTC
CASSFRPRGPAYEQYF
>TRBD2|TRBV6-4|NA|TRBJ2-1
TGTGCCAGCAGTGAATCGTCTAGCGGGAACAATGAGCAGTTCTTC
CASSESSSGNNEQFF
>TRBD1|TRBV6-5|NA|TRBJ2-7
TGTGCCAGCAGTTACAGGGACAGCTACGAGCAGTACTTC
CASSYRDSYEQYF
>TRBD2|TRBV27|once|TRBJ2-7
TGTGCCAGCAGTTTTGGACTAGCCTACGAGCAGTACTTC
CASSFGLAYEQYF
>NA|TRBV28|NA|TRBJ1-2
TGTGCCAGCAGTTCCCCCCTTCAGATCGGCTACACCTTC
CASSSPLQIGYTF
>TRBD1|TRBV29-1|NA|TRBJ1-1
TGCAGCGTTAGGCAGGGGGGAAGAAACACTGAAGCTTTCTTT
CSVRQGGRNTEAFF
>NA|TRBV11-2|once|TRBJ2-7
TGTGCCAGCAGCTTAAACGGGATTACCTACGAGCAGTACTTC
CASSLNGITYEQYF
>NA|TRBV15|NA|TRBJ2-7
TGTGCCACCAGCGCGCTCGAGAACGAGCAGTACTTC
CATSALENEQYF
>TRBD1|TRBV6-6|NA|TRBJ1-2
TGTGCCAGCAGTTACTCGCAGGGGGCCAACTATGGCTACACCTTC
CASSYSQGANYGYTF
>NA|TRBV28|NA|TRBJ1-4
TGTGCCAGCAGTTTCGGAAGGGCGGATTTAAATGAAAAACTGTTTTTT
CASSFGRADLNEKLFF
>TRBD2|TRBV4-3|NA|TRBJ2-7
TGCGCCAGCAGCCAAGCGGGAGGGCGAAGCGAGCAGTACTTC
CASSQAGGRSEQYF
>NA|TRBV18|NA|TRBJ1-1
TGTGCCAGCTCACCCCTGGAGGGCGCAGGGACTGAAGCTTTCTTT
CASSPLEGAGTEAFF
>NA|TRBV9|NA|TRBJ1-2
TGTGCCAGCAGCTCCCAACGATCTCGCTACACCTTC
CASSSQRSRYTF
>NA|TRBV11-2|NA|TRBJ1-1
TGTGCCAGCAGCTCCCCCCGGGGAGCCACTGAAGCTTTCTTT
CASSSPRGATEAFF
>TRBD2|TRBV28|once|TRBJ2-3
TGTGCCAGCACCGGACTAGCCTCCACAGATACGCAGTATTTT
CASTGLASTDTQYF
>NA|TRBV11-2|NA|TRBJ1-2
TGTGCCAGCAGCTTAGACCGACGCGGTCGAGATGGCTACACCTTC
CASSLDRRGRDGYTF
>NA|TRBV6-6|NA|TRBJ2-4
TGTGCCAGCAGTCCGATGGCCAAAAACATTCAGTACTTC
CASSPMAKNIQYF
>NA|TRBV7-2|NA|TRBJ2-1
TGTGCCAGCAGCCGGGCCCAAGGCCCCTACAATGAGCAGTTCTTC
CASSRAQGPYNEQFF
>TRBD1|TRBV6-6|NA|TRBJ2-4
TGTGCCAGCAGCCGGACAGGGGACGAAAACATTCAGTACTTC
CASSRTGDENIQYF
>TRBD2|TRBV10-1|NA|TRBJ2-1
TGCGCCAGCAGTGGACTAGCTGGGGGTGTCAATGAGCAGTTCTTC
CASSGLAGGVNEQFF
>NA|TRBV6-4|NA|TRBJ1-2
TGTGCCAGCGGGGGAAAGGGCTACACCTTC
CASGGKGYTF
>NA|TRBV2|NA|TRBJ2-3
TGTGCCAGCAGTGCTCCAGCGAGCACAGATACGCAGTATTTT
CASSAPASTDTQYF
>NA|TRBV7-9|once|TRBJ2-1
TGTGCCAGCAGCTCCCCGACAGACTACAATGAGCAGTTCTTC
CASSSPTDYNEQFF
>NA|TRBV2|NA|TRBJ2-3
TGTGCCAGCAGTGTAGGGCCCAGAGATACGCAGTATTTT
CASSVGPRDTQYF
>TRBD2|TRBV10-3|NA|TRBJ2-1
TGTGCCATCAGGCCGGGACTAGCGCTCGATGAGCAGTTCTTC
CAIRPGLALDEQFF
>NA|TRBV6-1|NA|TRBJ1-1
TGTGCCAGCAGTGAAGTCTGGAATAGGGACACTGAAGCTTTCTTT
CASSEVWNRDTEAFF
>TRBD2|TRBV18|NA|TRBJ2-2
TGTGCCAGCTCACCACTGGCAGCGGGGGAAACCGGGGAGCTGTTTTTT
CASSPLAAGETGELFF
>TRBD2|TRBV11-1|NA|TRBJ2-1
TGTGCCAGCAGCTTACAGGGACTAGCGAAATACAATGAGCAGTTCTTC
CASSLQGLAKYNEQFF
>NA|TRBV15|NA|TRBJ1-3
TGTGCCACCAGCCCCCAGTTCTCTGGAAACACCATATATTTT
CATSPQFSGNTIYF
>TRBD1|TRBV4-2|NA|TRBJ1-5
TGTGCCAGCAGCCATACCGGACAGGGTCGCAATCAGCCCCAGCATTTT
CASSHTGQGRNQPQHF
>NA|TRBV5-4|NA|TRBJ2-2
TGTGCCAGCAGCCTGGATTACACCGGGGAGCTGTTTTTT
CASSLDYTGELFF
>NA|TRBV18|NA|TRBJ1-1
TGTGCCAGCTCACCTCAGCTTGGGGACACTGAAGCTTTCTTT
CASSPQLGDTEAFF
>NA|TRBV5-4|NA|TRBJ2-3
TGTGCCAGCAGCTTGTTGGTAGTGGGTGCGGATACGCAGTATTTT
CASSLLVVGADTQYF
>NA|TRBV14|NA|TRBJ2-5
TGTGCCAGCAGCCAAGCGAGGGCCTCCGGGGAGACCCAGTACTTC
CASSQARASGETQYF